Listed below are T cell receptor beta chains from one sample, sequenced in a study of blood T cell repertoires in COVID-19. The table came from immunoSEQ multiplex PCR; TCRdb's copy has only in-frame clones and leaves some out. The sample consists of 230,000 or so clones, roughly 80% of them appearing once. The sequenced material came from peripheral blood. These receptors were taken from an elderly woman with COVID-19, enrolled during active disease. Each CDR3 is given with its conserved first and last residue.

v_gene: TRBV27
len: 14
CDR3aa: CASSLGGGAYGYTF

v_gene: TRBV28
len: 16
CDR3aa: CASSSIGAGPNQPQHF

v_gene: TRBV5-1
len: 13
CDR3aa: CASSSTARYGYTF

v_gene: TRBV19
len: 11
CDR3aa: CASSFGTEQYF

v_gene: TRBV11-1
len: 13
CDR3aa: CASSFARRETQYF

v_gene: TRBV6-2/TRBV6-3
len: 16
CDR3aa: CASSFLIQGAGQPQHF

v_gene: TRBV30
len: 12
CDR3aa: CAWSGVSYRAFF

v_gene: TRBV19
len: 14
CDR3aa: CASRERGYTDTQYF

v_gene: TRBV7-9
len: 14
CDR3aa: CASSQVRGHETQYF

v_gene: TRBV20-1
len: 11
CDR3aa: CSVGLNYEQYF

v_gene: TRBV24-1
len: 12
CDR3aa: CATSVGGKEQFF

v_gene: TRBV18
len: 17
CDR3aa: CASSPLLGGRSNTEAFF

v_gene: TRBV18
len: 15
CDR3aa: CASSTGTGSSYEQYF

v_gene: TRBV10-1
len: 17
CDR3aa: CASMPRGFGSGANVLTF

v_gene: TRBV18
len: 14
CDR3aa: CASSQGLGNQPQHF

v_gene: TRBV9
len: 15
CDR3aa: CASSAMTGSGNTIYF

v_gene: TRBV11-2
len: 14
CDR3aa: CASSPQGASTEAFF

v_gene: TRBV4-1
len: 16
CDR3aa: CASSQDPRGRIQPQHF

v_gene: TRBV2
len: 14
CDR3aa: CASSEAPGDSNAFF

v_gene: TRBV27
len: 14
CDR3aa: CASSYSAGFGPQHF

v_gene: TRBV7-2
len: 13
CDR3aa: CASSSTSWETQYF

v_gene: TRBV5-1
len: 15
CDR3aa: CASSLGGQGAYEQYF

v_gene: TRBV27
len: 15
CDR3aa: CASSLTGLLRDTQYF

v_gene: TRBV13
len: 14
CDR3aa: CASSSPGQQETQYF

v_gene: TRBV6-6
len: 13
CDR3aa: CASSPGTSVSQYF

v_gene: TRBV29-1
len: 11
CDR3aa: CSAYGSYEQYF

v_gene: TRBV9
len: 16
CDR3aa: CASSVAFGGSNSPLHF

v_gene: TRBV18
len: 13
CDR3aa: CASSPIPGDLLFF